The 14 T cell receptor beta chains in this list originate from one sample, sequenced in a study of blood T cell repertoires in COVID-19. The assay was immunoSEQ multiplex PCR, and TCRdb's table has in-frame clones only and misses some. The repertoire has about 240,000 clones, 85% to 90% of them found once; the top ten carry over 4%. Sequences were obtained from PBMCs or T cells enriched from blood (not recorded which). The source of these receptors is a woman aged 25 to 45 who had recovered from COVID-19.

This chain uses TRBV27 with TRBJ2-7, with D possibly being TRBD1 (5 bases). V gave up 5 bases and J gave up 3 bases, with 14 bases separating them. This CDR3 contains 14 residues. Germline V gene lookup returns CDR1 MNHEY and CDR2 SMNVEV (reference sequence). As DNA, the CDR3 is TGTGCCAGCAGTCTTGTTCAGGGCGGCTACGAGCAGTACTTC. It specifies CASSLVQGGYEQYF.

This rearrangement joins TRBV15 to TRBJ1-2; TRBD1 matches at 9 bases. The CDR3 is made up of 15 amino acids. Germline-derived CDR1 and CDR2 are LNHNV and YYDKDF (reference sequence). V lost 5 bases, J lost 8 bases, and 12 bases stayed unmatched. CDR3 nucleotide sequence: TGTGCCACCAGCCAAACGACAGGGGGATCGTGGGGCTACACCTTC. Its translation: CATSQTTGGSWGYTF.

The rearrangement links TRBV20-1 to TRBJ1-2; the match to TRBD1 covers 7 bases. Trimming removed 5 bases from V and 8 bases from J; junction bases left unmatched: 5. Germline CDR1 reads DFQATT; CDR2 reads SNEGSKA (reference sequence). The CDR3 has 11 residues. DNA for the CDR3: TGCAGTGCTTTCACAGGGGTAGGCTACACCTTC. This encodes CSAFTGVGYTF.

The V and J genes are TRBV18 and TRBJ2-5, with 8 bases identical to TRBD1. The CDR3 contains 15 residues. Germline trimming cut 3 bases from V and 5 bases from J; bases unmatched to any gene: 8. Per the germline V gene, CDR1 is KGHSH and CDR2 is LQKENI. The CDR3 region has the DNA TGTGCCAGCTCACCCATCCCGGGACAGGCTGAGACCCAGTACTTC. Its protein product is CASSPIPGQAETQYF.

DNA of the CDR3: TGTGCCAGTACCGACAACGGGCGGGGAGAGAACACTGAAGCTTTCTTT. Protein product: CASTDNGRGENTEAFF. This chain connects TRBV19 to TRBJ1-1, with D hard to call. Deletions cut 7 bases from V and 1 base from J, with 19 bases between. CDR1 and CDR2 from the germline V gene are LNHDA and SQIVND (reference sequence). There are 16 residues in the CDR3.

For the CDR3, the DNA is TGTGCCAGCAGCCAAGATCGCTTCGTAAGGACAGGGGAGACCTACGAGCAGTACTTC. This codes for CASSQDRFVRTGETYEQYF. The chain links TRBV4-2 to TRBJ2-7, with TRBD1 matching 9 bases. V was clipped by 0 bases and J by 2 bases; unmatched bases: 14. Germline assignment: CDR1 LGHNA and CDR2 YNFKEQ. The CDR3 spans 19 residues.

The chain is built from TRBV18 and TRBJ2-7, with D possibly being TRBD2 (6 bases). The germline gives CDR1 KGHSH, CDR2 LQKENI. The V end was cut by 3 bases, the J end by 0 bases, with 15 bases between. The CDR3 has 16 residues. The CDR3 DNA follows: TGTGCCAGCTCACCTGGTCTGGAGGGGACCTCCTACGAGCAGTACTTC. Amino acids: CASSPGLEGTSYEQYF.

This clone was recorded a few times. This chain uses TRBV12-3 or TRBV12-4 with TRBJ2-2, with D unresolved. The V end lost 1 base, the J end lost 5 bases, and 5 bases lay between the germline ends. There are 13 residues in the CDR3. In nucleotides, the CDR3 is TGTGCCAGCAGTTTAGGCGGAACCGGGGAGCTGTTTTTT. Its translation is CASSLGGTGELFF.

This rearrangement joins TRBV14 to TRBJ2-5, with TRBD2 identical over 13 bases. The trim removed 1 base at V and 5 bases at J, leaving 4 bases unmatched. CDR3 length equals 16 residues. Per germline, CDR1 SGHDN and CDR2 FVKESK. The chain's CDR3 is CASSQGTSGSWETQYF. The CDR3 DNA sequence: TGTGCCAGCAGCCAAGGGACTAGCGGGAGTTGGGAGACCCAGTACTTC.

The chain carries TRBV5-1 and TRBJ1-1, with 7 bases lining up with TRBD1. The CDR3 has 15 amino acids. The germline V gene has CDR1 SGHRS and CDR2 YFSETQ. The ends lost 0 bases at V and 3 bases at J; junction bases unmatched: 5. The CDR3 protein is CASSLANRGDTEAFF. Here the CDR3 DNA reads TGCGCCAGCAGCTTGGCCAACAGGGGCGACACTGAAGCTTTCTTT.

This chain connects TRBV6-5 to TRBJ2-5; D is ambiguous. The CDR3 totals 11 residues. In germline, CDR1 is MNHEY, CDR2 SVGAGI. V was trimmed by 6 bases and J by 9 bases, leaving 11 bases between them. DNA of the CDR3: TGTGCCAGCAGCGCACGAGGAGCCCAGTACTTC. Translated: CASSARGAQYF.

V gene TRBV27 combines with J gene TRBJ1-6, with TRBD1 identical over 7 bases. The CDR3 totals 15 residues. CDR1 is MNHEY, CDR2 SMNVEV, per germline (reference sequence). The J segment lost 7 bases and the V segment lost 6 bases, leaving 9 bases of the junction unmatched. CDR3 residues: CASSILRGLNSPLHF. DNA of the CDR3: TGTGCCAGCAGCATCCTCAGGGGGTTGAATTCACCCCTCCACTTT.

The chain is built from TRBV7-9 and TRBJ2-6; 9 positions agree with TRBD1. Germline CDR1 is SEHNR and CDR2 is FQNEAQ (reference sequence). V shed 5 bases, J shed 0 bases, and the junction held 8 bases outside the gene matches. This CDR3 comprises 18 residues. The CDR3 loop reads CASSPRQGEYSGANVLTF. In DNA, the CDR3 is TGTGCCAGCAGCCCCCGACAGGGGGAGTACTCTGGGGCCAACGTCCTGACTTTC.

The chain joins TRBV2 to TRBJ1-5, with D perhaps matching TRBD1 (6 bases). The V and J ends lost 7 bases and 7 bases respectively, with 14 bases between them. The germline V gene has CDR1 SNHLY and CDR2 FYNNEI. The CDR3 consists of 13 residues. This CDR3 is CASTGTQGQPQHF. In DNA form, the CDR3 reads TGTGCCAGCACCGGGACCCAGGGGCAGCCCCAGCATTTT.